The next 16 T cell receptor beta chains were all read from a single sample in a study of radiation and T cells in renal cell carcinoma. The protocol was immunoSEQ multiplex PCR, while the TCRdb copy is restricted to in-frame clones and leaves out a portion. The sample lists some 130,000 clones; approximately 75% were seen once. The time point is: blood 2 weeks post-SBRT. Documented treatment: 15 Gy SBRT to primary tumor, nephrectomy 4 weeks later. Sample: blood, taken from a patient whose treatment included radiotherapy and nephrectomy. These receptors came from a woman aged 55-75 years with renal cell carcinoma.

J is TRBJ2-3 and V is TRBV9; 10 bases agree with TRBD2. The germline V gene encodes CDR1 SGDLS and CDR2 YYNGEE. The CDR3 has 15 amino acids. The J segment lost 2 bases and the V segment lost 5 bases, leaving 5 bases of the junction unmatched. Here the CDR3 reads CASSVSGGTTDTQYF. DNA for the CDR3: TGTGCCAGCAGTGTTAGCGGGGGGACCACAGATACGCAGTATTTT.

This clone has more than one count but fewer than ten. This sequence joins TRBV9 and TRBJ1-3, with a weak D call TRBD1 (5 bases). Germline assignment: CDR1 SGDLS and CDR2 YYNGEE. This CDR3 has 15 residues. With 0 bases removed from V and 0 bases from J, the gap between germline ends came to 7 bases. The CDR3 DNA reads TGTGCCAGCAGCGTAGAGGGGAGCTCTGGAAACACCATATATTTT. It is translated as CASSVEGSSGNTIYF.

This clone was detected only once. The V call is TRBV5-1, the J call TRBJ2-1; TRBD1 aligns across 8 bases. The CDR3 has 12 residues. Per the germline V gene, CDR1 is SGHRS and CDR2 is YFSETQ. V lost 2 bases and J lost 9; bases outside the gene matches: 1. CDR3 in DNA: TGCGCCAGCAGCTTTGGACAGGGTGAGCAGTTCTTC. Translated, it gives CASSFGQGEQFF.

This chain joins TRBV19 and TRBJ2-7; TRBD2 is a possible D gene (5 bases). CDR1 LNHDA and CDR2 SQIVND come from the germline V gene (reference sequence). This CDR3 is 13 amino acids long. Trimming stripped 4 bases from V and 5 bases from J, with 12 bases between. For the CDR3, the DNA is TGTGCCAGTAGTACCCGTGGGCGGGACGAGCAGTACTTC. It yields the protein CASSTRGRDEQYF.

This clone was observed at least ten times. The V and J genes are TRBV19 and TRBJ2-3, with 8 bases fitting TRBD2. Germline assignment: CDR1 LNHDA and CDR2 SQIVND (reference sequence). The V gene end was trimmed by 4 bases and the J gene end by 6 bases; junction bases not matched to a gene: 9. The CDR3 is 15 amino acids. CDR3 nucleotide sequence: TGTGCCAGTAGTACCGTTCGGACTAGCAGGGATACGCAGTATTTT. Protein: CASSTVRTSRDTQYF. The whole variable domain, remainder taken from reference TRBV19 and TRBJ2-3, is DGGITQSPKYLFRKEGQNVTLSCEQNLNHDAMYWYRQDPGQGLRLIYYSQIVNDFQKGDIAEGYSVSREKKESFPLTVTSAQKNPTAFYLCASSTVRTSRDTQYFGPGTRLTVL.

The CDR3 region has the DNA TGTGCCAGCAGCGAGACAGGGGGGTCAAGACAGCCCCAGCATTTT. Its translation: CASSETGGSRQPQHF. The chain joins TRBV2 to TRBJ1-5; 9 bases are a match to TRBD1. The germline V gene has CDR1 SNHLY and CDR2 FYNNEI. The CDR3 spans 15 residues. With V trimmed by 6 bases and J by 7 bases, 10 bases remained unmatched.

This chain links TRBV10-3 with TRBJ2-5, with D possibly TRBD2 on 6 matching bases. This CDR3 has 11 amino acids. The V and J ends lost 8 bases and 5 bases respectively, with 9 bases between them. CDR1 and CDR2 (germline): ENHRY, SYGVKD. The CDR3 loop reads CAIGGGETQYF. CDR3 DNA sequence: TGTGCCATCGGAGGAGGGGAGACCCAGTACTTC.

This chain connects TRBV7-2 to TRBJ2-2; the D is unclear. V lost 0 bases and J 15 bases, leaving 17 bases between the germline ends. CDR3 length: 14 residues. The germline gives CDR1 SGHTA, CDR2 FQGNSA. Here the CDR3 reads CASSLAGQPGKVFF. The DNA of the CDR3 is TGTGCCAGCAGCTTAGCCGGGCAACCCGGTAAAGTGTTTTTT.

CDR3 residues: CAWSSSNQPQHF. The CDR3 nucleotides read TGTGCCTGGAGCAGTAGCAATCAGCCCCAGCATTTT. The chain uses TRBV30 and TRBJ1-5, with D hard to call. With 3 bases removed from V and 0 bases from J, the gap between germline ends came to 3 bases. The germline gives CDR1 GTSNPN, CDR2 SVGIG (reference sequence). There are 12 residues in the CDR3.

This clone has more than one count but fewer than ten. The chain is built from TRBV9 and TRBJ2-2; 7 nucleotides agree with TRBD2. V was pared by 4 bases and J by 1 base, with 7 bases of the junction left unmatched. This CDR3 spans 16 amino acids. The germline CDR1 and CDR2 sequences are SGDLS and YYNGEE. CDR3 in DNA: TGTGCCAGCAGCCCCAGGGTAGCGGGGAACACCGGGGAGCTGTTTTTT. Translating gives CASSPRVAGNTGELFF.

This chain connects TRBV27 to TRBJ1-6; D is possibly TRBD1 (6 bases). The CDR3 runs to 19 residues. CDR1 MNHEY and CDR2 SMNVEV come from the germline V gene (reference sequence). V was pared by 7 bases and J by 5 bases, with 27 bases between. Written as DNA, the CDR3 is TGTGCCAGCAAGGGGCCCCTTTTTCAGGGGTTCATTGATAATTCACCCCTCCACTTT. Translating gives CASKGPLFQGFIDNSPLHF.

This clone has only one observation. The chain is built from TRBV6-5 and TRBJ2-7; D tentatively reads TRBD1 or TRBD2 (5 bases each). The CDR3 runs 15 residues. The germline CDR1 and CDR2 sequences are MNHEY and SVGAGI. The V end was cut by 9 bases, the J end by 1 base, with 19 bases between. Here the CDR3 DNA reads TGTGCCAGTAGGACCAACAGAGGGGAGTCCTACGAGCAGTACTTC. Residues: CASRTNRGESYEQYF.

The CDR3 spells CASSETSGNYNEQFF. CDR3 sequence (DNA): TGTGCCAGCAGCGAGACTAGCGGGAACTACAATGAGCAGTTCTTC. The J gene is TRBJ2-1, the V gene TRBV27; TRBD2 agrees at 11 bases. The CDR3 sequence is 15 residues long. V lost 6 bases and J lost 3; bases outside the gene matches: 4. Germline V gene lookup returns CDR1 MNHEY and CDR2 SMNVEV (reference sequence).

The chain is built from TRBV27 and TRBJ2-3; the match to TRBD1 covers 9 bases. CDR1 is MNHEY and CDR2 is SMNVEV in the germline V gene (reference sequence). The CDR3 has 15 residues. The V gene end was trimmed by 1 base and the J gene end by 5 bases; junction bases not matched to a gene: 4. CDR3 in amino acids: CASSLFGTGLDTQYF. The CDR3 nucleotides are TGTGCCAGCAGTTTATTCGGGACAGGGTTAGATACGCAGTATTTT.

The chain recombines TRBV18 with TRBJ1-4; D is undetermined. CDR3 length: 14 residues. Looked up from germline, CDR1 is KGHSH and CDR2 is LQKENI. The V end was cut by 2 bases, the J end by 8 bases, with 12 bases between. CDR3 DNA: TGTGCCAGCTCACCAGAAAAGAGCGCGGAAAAACTGTTTTTT. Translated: CASSPEKSAEKLFF.

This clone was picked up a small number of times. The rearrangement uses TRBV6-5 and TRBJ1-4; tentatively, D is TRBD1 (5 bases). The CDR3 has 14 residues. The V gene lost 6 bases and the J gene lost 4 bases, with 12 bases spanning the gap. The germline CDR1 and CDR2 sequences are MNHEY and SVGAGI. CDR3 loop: CASSEGTLNEKLFF. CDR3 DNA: TGTGCCAGCAGCGAAGGGACCCTTAATGAAAAACTGTTTTTT.